This T cell receptor beta chain originates from a study of identical twins. Carrying unique molecular identifiers, the cDNA also gained a universal primer site through template switching. Each CDR3 protein gets one entry after TCRdb re-called the 5' RACE reads with MiXCR. The table records 1.5 million to 2 million distinct CDR3 sequences, around 33% of them present only once. Overall study results and limits: Memory repertoires lacked the insertion deficit that abundant cord blood beta clonotypes showed. Its conclusions, products of cross-sectional statistical analysis, did not come from following the same donors.

Healthy Caucasian individuals made up all the donors. This clonotype has just a few counts. Its antigen is unknown. The CDR3 is made up of 13 amino acids. Germline loops: CDR1 ENHRY, CDR2 SYGVKD. V was shortened by 4 bases and J by 1 base, with 8 bases between the two germline ends. The origin of this receptor is a newborn girl in good health. The sample taken for sequencing was cord blood. This chain joins TRBV10-3 and TRBJ2-7, with D possibly matching TRBD1 (6 bases). The DNA for the CDR3 is TGTGCCATCAGTGGGGACATATCCTACGAGCAGTACTTC. Protein: CAISGDISYEQYF.